What follows are 24 T cell receptor beta chains derived from one specimen sequenced in a study of a mutant IDH1 vaccine in newly diagnosed glioma. Their antigens remain unidentified. Regarding time point: week 23, last vaccination. Mutant IDH1 20-mer peptide, at 300 ug, made up each vaccine dose, with topical imiquimod. TCRdb keeps only in-frame clones here, not all; method: immunoSEQ multiplex PCR. Altogether 35,000 to 50,000 clones are present, roughly 83% being singletons, with the ten largest covering about 2.2%. The sample was PBMCs, taken from a glioma patient whose treatment included an IDH1 peptide vaccine. Source of these receptors: a woman between 18 and 29 years old with glioma. Some clones in this sample may be carry-over from other donors' samples.

The CDR3 loop is CACQKGTSGSYEQYF. Written as DNA, the CDR3 is TGTGCCTGCCAAAAAGGAACTAGCGGTTCCTACGAGCAGTACTTC. The chain joins TRBV5-4 to TRBJ2-7; 8 bases match TRBD2. CDR3 length: 15 amino acids. Germline-derived CDR1 and CDR2 are SGHNT and YYREEE (reference sequence). Trimming removed 10 bases from V and 1 base from J; junction bases left unmatched: 13. Combining the CDR3 with reference TRBV5-4 and TRBJ2-7 gives the whole variable domain ETGVTQSPTHLIKTRGQQVTLRCSSQSGHNTVSWYQQALGQGPQFIFQYYREEENGRGNFPPRFSGLQFPNYSSELNVNALELDDSALYLCACQKGTSGSYEQYFGPGTRLTVT.

The chain links TRBV5-1 to TRBJ2-1; D is tentatively TRBD1 or TRBD2 (5 bases each). V lost 7 bases, J lost 7 bases, and 18 bases lay in between. Germline CDR1 is SGHRS and CDR2 is YFSETQ. This CDR3 contains 14 residues. This chain's CDR3 is CASWDVHVGNEQFF. The CDR3 DNA is TGCGCCAGCTGGGACGTTCATGTGGGAAATGAGCAGTTCTTC.

The chain employs TRBV7-2 and TRBJ2-5; the D gene is possibly TRBD2 (5 bases). Germline values: CDR1 SGHTA, CDR2 FQGNSA. V lost 5 bases, J lost 1 base, and 14 bases lay in between. The CDR3 is 15 residues long. The CDR3 nucleotides read TGTGCCAGCAGCCTCCCACTAAGCGGCCAAGAGACCCAGTACTTC. Its protein is CASSLPLSGQETQYF. Full variable domain (missing parts from reference TRBV7-2 and TRBJ2-5): GAGVSQSPSNKVTEKGKDVELRCDPISGHTALYWYRQSLGQGLEFLIYFQGNSAPDKSGLPSDRFSAERTGGSVSTLTIQRTQQEDSAVYLCASSLPLSGQETQYFGPGTRLLVL.

This clone was seen just once. V and J are TRBV27 and TRBJ2-2; D is undetermined. The V end was cut by 1 base, the J end by 5 bases, with 8 bases between. Germline CDR1 MNHEY, CDR2 SMNVEV (reference sequence). The CDR3 is made up of 14 amino acids. The CDR3 nucleotides are TGTGCCAGCAGTTTATACGGAGCTACCGGGGAGCTGTTTTTT. The encoded protein is CASSLYGATGELFF.

Turning to this clone: At one end the junction does not follow the germline gene, possibly because of a read error. The chain joins TRBV7-9 to TRBJ1-2, with D unclear. The germline gives CDR1 SEHNR, CDR2 FQNEAQ (reference sequence). The CDR3 loop spans 11 amino acids. This CDR3 is CASSLADPPFF. As DNA, the CDR3 is TGTGCCAGCAGCTTAGCCGACCCGCCCTTCTTC. Supplemented by reference TRBV7-9 and TRBJ1-2, the full variable domain reads DTGVSQNPRHKITKRGQNVTFRCDPISEHNRLYWYRQTLGQGPEFLTYFQNEAQLEKSRLLSDRFSAERPKGSFSTLEIQRTEQGDSAMYLCASSLADPPFFGSGTRLTVV.

The chain carries TRBV6-5 and TRBJ1-1; possible D gene TRBD1, 5 bases. CDR1 MNHEY and CDR2 SVGAGI come from the germline V gene. The CDR3 runs to 15 residues. Trimming pared 2 bases from V and 0 bases from J, leaving 10 bases between. CDR3 coding DNA: TGTGCCAGCAGTTACGTTGGGGCGATGAACACTGAAGCTTTCTTT. Translating it yields CASSYVGAMNTEAFF.

This CDR3 is CASSVRLAGLYEQYF. In DNA, the CDR3 is TGTGCCAGCAGCGTTCGGCTAGCGGGCCTCTACGAGCAGTACTTC. The genes are TRBV9 and TRBJ2-7; TRBD2 aligns across 8 bases. The J segment lost 3 bases and the V segment lost 2 bases, leaving 7 bases of the junction unmatched. CDR1 and CDR2 from the germline V gene are SGDLS and YYNGEE. CDR3 length equals 15 residues.

The chain links TRBV7-2 to TRBJ2-2, with TRBD1 matching 8 bases. The CDR3 has 15 amino acids. V lost 4 bases and J lost 3; bases outside the gene matches: 4. The V gene's germline CDR1 is SGHTA and CDR2 FQGNSA. CDR3: CASSSTGADTGELFF. The DNA for the CDR3 is TGTGCCAGCAGCTCGACAGGGGCCGACACCGGGGAGCTGTTTTTT.

This clone was found a few times. This chain connects TRBV19 to TRBJ1-1; D not resolved. The CDR3 length is 13 residues. The V end was cut by 4 bases, the J end by 1 base, with 7 bases between. The V gene's germline CDR1 is LNHDA and CDR2 SQIVND (reference sequence). The CDR3 protein is CASSNDANTEAFF. CDR3 in DNA: TGTGCCAGTAGTAACGATGCGAACACTGAAGCTTTCTTT.

The V call is TRBV30, the J call TRBJ1-6; tentative D call: TRBD1 (5 bases). This CDR3 is 17 amino acids long. CDR1 is GTSNPN and CDR2 is SVGIG in the germline V gene (reference sequence). V was clipped by 2 bases and J by 0 bases, with 14 bases between them. The CDR3 here is CAWSLQVLSSYNSPLHF. For the CDR3, the DNA is TGTGCCTGGAGTCTACAGGTTCTGAGCTCCTATAATTCACCCCTCCACTTT.

This chain joins TRBV4-1 and TRBJ2-7, with a possible D match to TRBD1 (6 bases). Deletions cut 1 base from V and 3 bases from J, with 13 bases between. Germline-derived CDR1 and CDR2 are MGHRA and YSYEKL. This CDR3 is built from 15 residues. The CDR3 coding sequence is TGCGCCAGCAGCCAAGTTGGGACATCTAACTACGAGCAGTACTTC. Amino acid sequence: CASSQVGTSNYEQYF.

The chain carries TRBV27 and TRBJ2-7; perhaps TRBD2 as D (6 bases). Deletions cut 5 bases from V and 3 bases from J, with 14 bases between. Germline V gene sequence: CDR1 MNHEY, CDR2 SMNVEV (reference sequence). This CDR3 contains 14 residues. For the CDR3, the DNA is TGTGCCAGCAGTCCGCGGGGCATTAACTACGAGCAGTACTTC. The encoded protein is CASSPRGINYEQYF.

This chain uses TRBV14 with TRBJ1-4; D gene ambiguous. Looked up from germline, CDR1 is SGHDN and CDR2 is FVKESK. The length of the CDR3 is 16 residues. The ends were cut back, 4 bases at V and 3 bases at J, with 15 bases in the middle. CDR3 bases: TGTGCCAGCAGCCCCTTGAGAGGAACTGCTAATGAAAAACTGTTTTTT. This sequence encodes CASSPLRGTANEKLFF.

The rearrangement joins TRBV29-1 to TRBJ2-2; TRBD1 or TRBD2 may be the D gene (6 bases each). The CDR3 totals 13 residues. Germline assignment: CDR1 SQVTM and CDR2 ANQGSEA. Trimming cost V 7 bases and J 7 bases, with 16 bases left between them. The CDR3 sequence is CSAGGGTHGELFF. CDR3 DNA: TGCAGCGCCGGGGGCGGGACTCACGGGGAGCTGTTTTTT.

This CDR3 is CASSPRTSGRVSYEQYF. CDR3 nucleotide sequence: TGTGCCAGTAGTCCCCGGACTAGCGGGAGGGTATCCTACGAGCAGTACTTC. The chain is built from TRBV19 and TRBJ2-7, with 15 bases lining up with TRBD2. The trim removed 5 bases at V and 1 base at J, leaving 6 bases unmatched. There are 17 residues in the CDR3. Per the germline V gene, CDR1 is LNHDA and CDR2 is SQIVND (reference sequence).

The chain links TRBV9 to TRBJ1-5, with 9 positions matching TRBD1. Trimming took 7 bases from V and 5 from J; bases not matched to a gene: 10. Germline V lookup: CDR1 SGDLS, CDR2 YYNGEE. This CDR3 region has 15 residues. The CDR3 protein is CASHQQGADHQPQHF. The CDR3 region has the DNA TGTGCCAGCCACCAACAGGGGGCTGACCATCAGCCCCAGCATTTT.

The rearrangement joins TRBV11-3 to TRBJ2-7, with D perhaps being TRBD1 or TRBD2 (5 bases each). This CDR3 has 12 residues. Germline V gene sequence: CDR1 SGHNT, CDR2 YENEEA. Trimming removed 3 bases at V and 4 bases at J, with 7 bases between. Written as DNA, the CDR3 is TGTGCCAGCAGCTTGGGACGTTACGAGCAGTACTTC. This sequence encodes CASSLGRYEQYF.

By its share, this clone is medium-sized. The chain recombines TRBV6-5 with TRBJ2-7; D gene uncertain. The V gene lost 4 bases and the J gene lost 0 bases, with 13 bases spanning the gap. CDR1 and CDR2 (germline): MNHEY, SVGAGI. The CDR3 has 15 amino acids. CDR3 nucleotides: TGTGCCAGCAGTTCCGTAGACGGCAGCTCCTACGAGCAGTACTTC. This gives the protein CASSSVDGSSYEQYF.

The genes are TRBV5-1 and TRBJ1-5; TRBD1 aligns across 7 bases. Germline assignment: CDR1 SGHRS and CDR2 YFSETQ. Trimming cost V 4 bases and J 0 bases; bases outside gene matches: 4. This CDR3 spans 15 amino acids. In DNA form, the CDR3 reads TGCGCCAGCAGCCCCACAGGGGATAGCAATCAGCCCCAGCATTTT. Its translation: CASSPTGDSNQPQHF.

The rearrangement joins TRBV7-3 to TRBJ2-2; D is possibly TRBD1 (7 bases). The ends were cut back, 8 bases at V and 6 bases at J, with 13 bases in the middle. CDR1 is SGHTA, CDR2 FQGTGA, per germline. The CDR3 totals 13 residues. Here the CDR3 DNA reads TGTGCCAGCCGACAGGGAGGTGCCGGGGAGCTGTTTTTT. Its protein is CASRQGGAGELFF.

The chain links TRBV2 to TRBJ2-7; 10 bases align to TRBD1. The germline gives CDR1 SNHLY, CDR2 FYNNEI. The CDR3 is made up of 12 amino acids. Trimming cost V 11 bases and J 3 bases; bases outside gene matches: 4. CDR3 in amino acids: CASRTGGYEQYF. The DNA of the CDR3 is TGTGCCTCCAGGACAGGGGGCTACGAGCAGTACTTC.

The chain has TRBV6-6 and TRBJ2-4; D might be TRBD1 or TRBD2, each matching 5 bases. The CDR3 runs to 15 residues. Germline V gene lookup returns CDR1 MNHNY and CDR2 SVGAGI (reference sequence). Trimming shortened V by 7 bases and J by 1 base, and 14 bases separated the two germline ends. CDR3 DNA sequence: TGTGCCAGCACGGTTAGAGGGGTTGCCAAAAACATTCAGTACTTC. It is translated as CASTVRGVAKNIQYF.

The sample holds a few counts of this clone. The chain employs TRBV29-1 and TRBJ1-4; D gene uncertain. The CDR3 contains 11 residues. Trimming took 7 bases from V and 10 from J, leaving 13 bases between them. In germline, CDR1 is SQVTM, CDR2 ANQGSEA. CDR3 region: CSGGLGGKLFF. The DNA of the CDR3 is TGCAGCGGGGGTCTTGGAGGAAAACTGTTTTTT.

This clone was picked up one time. The J gene is TRBJ1-1, the V gene TRBV12-5, with 7 bases lining up with TRBD1. From germline, CDR1 is LGHNT and CDR2 FRNRAP. J was trimmed by 6 bases and V by 2 bases; bases with no gene match: 6. This CDR3 has 14 amino acids. The CDR3 here is CASGLPWDRPEAFF. The CDR3 bases are TGTGCTAGTGGTTTGCCCTGGGACAGACCTGAAGCTTTCTTT.